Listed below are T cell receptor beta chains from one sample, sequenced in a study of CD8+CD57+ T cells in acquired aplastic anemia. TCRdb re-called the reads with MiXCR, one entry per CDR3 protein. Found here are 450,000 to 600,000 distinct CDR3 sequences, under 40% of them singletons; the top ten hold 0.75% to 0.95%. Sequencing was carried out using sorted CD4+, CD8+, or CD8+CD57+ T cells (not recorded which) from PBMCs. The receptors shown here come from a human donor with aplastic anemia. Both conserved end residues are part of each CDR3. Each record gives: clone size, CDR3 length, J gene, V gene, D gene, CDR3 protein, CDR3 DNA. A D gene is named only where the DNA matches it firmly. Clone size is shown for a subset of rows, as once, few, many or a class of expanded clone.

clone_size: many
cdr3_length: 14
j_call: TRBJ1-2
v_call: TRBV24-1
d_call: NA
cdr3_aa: CATSPGLLNYGYTF
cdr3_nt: TGTGCCACCAGTCCCGGACTCCTCAACTATGGCTACACCTTC

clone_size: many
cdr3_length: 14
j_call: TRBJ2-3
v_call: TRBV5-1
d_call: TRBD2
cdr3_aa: CASSFSGGPDTQYF
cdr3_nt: TGCGCCAGCAGCTTTTCGGGAGGGCCAGATACGCAGTATTTT

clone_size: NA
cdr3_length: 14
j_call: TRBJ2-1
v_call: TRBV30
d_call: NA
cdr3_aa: CAWSGGPLHNEQFF
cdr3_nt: TGTGCCTGGAGTGGGGGGCCCCTTCACAATGAGCAGTTCTTC

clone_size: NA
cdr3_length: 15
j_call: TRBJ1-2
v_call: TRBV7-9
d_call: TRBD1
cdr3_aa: CASSSTGQTNYGYTF
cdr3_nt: TGTGCCAGCAGCTCAACGGGACAGACCAACTATGGCTACACCTTC

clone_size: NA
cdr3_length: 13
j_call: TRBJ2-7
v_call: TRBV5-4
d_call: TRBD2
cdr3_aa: CAFSGGDSYEQYF
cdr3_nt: TGTGCCTTTAGCGGGGGCGACTCCTACGAGCAGTACTTC

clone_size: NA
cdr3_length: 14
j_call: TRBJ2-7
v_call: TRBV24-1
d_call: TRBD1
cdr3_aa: CATSDKGQSYEQYF
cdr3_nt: TGTGCCACCAGTGATAAGGGACAGTCCTACGAGCAGTACTTC

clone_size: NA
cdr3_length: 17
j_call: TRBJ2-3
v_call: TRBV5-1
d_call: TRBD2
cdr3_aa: CASSHSWAGGSTDTQYF
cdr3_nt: TGCGCCAGCAGCCATAGTTGGGCGGGGGGAAGCACAGATACGCAGTATTTT

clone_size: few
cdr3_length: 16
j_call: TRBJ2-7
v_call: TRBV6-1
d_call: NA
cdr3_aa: CASATPGRGNLYEQYF
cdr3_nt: TGTGCCAGCGCCACCCCCGGCCGGGGTAACCTCTACGAGCAGTACTTC

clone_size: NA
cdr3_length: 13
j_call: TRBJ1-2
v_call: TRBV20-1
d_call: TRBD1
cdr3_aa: CSARATGDYGYTF
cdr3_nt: TGCAGTGCTAGAGCGACAGGGGACTATGGCTACACCTTC

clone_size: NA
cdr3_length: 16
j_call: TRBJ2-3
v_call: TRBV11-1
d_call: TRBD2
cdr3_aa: CASSPRTSGYTDTQYF
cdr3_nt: TGTGCCAGCAGCCCCCGGACTAGCGGATACACAGATACGCAGTATTTT

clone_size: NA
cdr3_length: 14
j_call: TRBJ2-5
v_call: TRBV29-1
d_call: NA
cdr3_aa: CSGGRVGKEETQYF
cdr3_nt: TGCAGCGGAGGCCGGGTTGGGAAGGAGGAGACCCAGTACTTC

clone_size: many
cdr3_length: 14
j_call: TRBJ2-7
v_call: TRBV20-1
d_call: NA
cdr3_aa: CSAGVGSNDYEQYF
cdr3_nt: TGCAGTGCGGGGGTGGGGTCCAACGACTACGAGCAGTACTTC

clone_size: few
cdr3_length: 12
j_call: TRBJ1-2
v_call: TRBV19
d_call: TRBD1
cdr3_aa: CASSRQGSGYTF
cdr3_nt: TGTGCCAGTAGTAGACAGGGCTCTGGCTACACCTTC

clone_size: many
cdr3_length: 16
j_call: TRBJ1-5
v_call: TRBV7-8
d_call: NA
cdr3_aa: CASSQTRRANNQPQHF
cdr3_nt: TGTGCCAGCAGCCAAACACGTCGGGCCAACAATCAGCCCCAGCATTTT

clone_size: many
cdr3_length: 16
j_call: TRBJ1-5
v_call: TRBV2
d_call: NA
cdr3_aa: CASRPGPYPSNQPQHF
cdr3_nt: TGTGCCAGCAGACCCGGGCCGTATCCAAGCAATCAGCCCCAGCATTTT

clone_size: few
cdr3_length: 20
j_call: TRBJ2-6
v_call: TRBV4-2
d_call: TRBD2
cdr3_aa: CASSQEVAGLAGGGANVLTF
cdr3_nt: TGTGCCAGCAGCCAAGAAGTTGCGGGACTAGCGGGAGGGGGGGCCAACGTCCTGACTTTC

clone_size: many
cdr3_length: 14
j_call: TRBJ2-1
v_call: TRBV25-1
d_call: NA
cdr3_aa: CASSESAGPKPHFF
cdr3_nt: TGTGCCAGCAGTGAATCTGCAGGTCCAAAGCCACATTTCTTC

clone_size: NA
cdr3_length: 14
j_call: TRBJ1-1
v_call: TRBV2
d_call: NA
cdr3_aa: CASRPRGMNTEAFF
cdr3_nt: TGTGCCAGCAGGCCCCGGGGCATGAACACTGAAGCTTTCTTT

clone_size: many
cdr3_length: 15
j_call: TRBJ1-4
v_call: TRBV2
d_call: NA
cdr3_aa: CASTKMTVPNEKLFF
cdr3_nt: TGTGCCAGCACCAAAATGACGGTTCCAAATGAAAAACTGTTTTTT

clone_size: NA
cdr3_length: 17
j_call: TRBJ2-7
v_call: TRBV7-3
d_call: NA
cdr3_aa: CASSHRGHGRKPGEQYF
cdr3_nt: TGTGCCAGCAGCCACCGAGGCCACGGGCGGAAACCGGGCGAGCAGTACTTC

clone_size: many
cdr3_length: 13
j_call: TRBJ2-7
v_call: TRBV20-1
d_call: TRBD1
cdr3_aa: CSASSGQTYEQYF
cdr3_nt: TGCAGTGCTAGTTCGGGACAGACCTACGAGCAGTACTTC

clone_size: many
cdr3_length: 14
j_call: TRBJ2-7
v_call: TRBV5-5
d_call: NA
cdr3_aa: CASSFRRDAYEQYF
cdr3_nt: TGTGCCAGCAGCTTCAGACGGGACGCCTACGAGCAGTACTTC

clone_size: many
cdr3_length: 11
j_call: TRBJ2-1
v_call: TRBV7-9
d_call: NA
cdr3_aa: CASTPRDEQFF
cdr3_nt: TGTGCCAGCACCCCCCGGGATGAGCAGTTCTTC

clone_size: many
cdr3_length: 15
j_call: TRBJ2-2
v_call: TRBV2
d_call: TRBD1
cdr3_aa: CASSTGAGGFGELFF
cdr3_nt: TGTGCCAGCAGTACCGGGGCAGGGGGCTTCGGGGAGCTGTTTTTT

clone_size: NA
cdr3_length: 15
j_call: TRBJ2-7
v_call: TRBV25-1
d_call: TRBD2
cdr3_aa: CASSELAGSSYEQYF
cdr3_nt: TGTGCCAGTAGTGAACTAGCGGGAAGCTCCTACGAGCAGTACTTC

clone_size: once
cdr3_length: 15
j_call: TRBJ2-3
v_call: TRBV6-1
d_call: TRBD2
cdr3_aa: CASSRLASMEGTQYF
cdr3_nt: TGTGCCAGCAGCCGACTAGCGAGCATGGAAGGTACGCAGTATTTT

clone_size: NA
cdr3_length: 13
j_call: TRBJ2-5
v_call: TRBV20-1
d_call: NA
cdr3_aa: CSATRGARETQYF
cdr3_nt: TGCAGTGCCACCAGGGGGGCTCGGGAGACCCAGTACTTC

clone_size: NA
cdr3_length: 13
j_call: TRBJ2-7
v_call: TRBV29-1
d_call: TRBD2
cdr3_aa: CSAVAGGHYEQYF
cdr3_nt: TGCAGCGCCGTGGCGGGGGGGCACTACGAGCAGTACTTC

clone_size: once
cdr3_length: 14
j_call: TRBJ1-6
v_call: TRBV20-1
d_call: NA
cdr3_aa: CSARDRTQGSPLHF
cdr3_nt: TGCAGTGCTAGAGATAGGACTCAGGGTTCACCCCTCCACTTT

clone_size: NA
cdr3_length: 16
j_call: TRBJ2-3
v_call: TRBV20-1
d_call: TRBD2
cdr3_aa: CSASSVAGGPRDTQYF
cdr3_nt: TGCAGTGCCAGCAGTGTAGCGGGAGGGCCTAGAGATACGCAGTATTTT

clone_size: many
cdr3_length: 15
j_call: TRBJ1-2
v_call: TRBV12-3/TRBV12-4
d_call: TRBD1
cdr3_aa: CASSPRDRVGYGYTF
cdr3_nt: TGTGCCAGCAGTCCACGGGACAGGGTGGGCTATGGCTACACCTTC

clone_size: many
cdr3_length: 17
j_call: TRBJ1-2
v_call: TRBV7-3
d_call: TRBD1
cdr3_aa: CASSPSITGAMGYGYTF
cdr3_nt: TGTGCCAGCAGCCCGAGCATAACAGGGGCCATGGGCTATGGCTACACCTTC

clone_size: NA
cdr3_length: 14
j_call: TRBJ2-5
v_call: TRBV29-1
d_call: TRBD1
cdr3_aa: CSVGGGQVQETQYF
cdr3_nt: TGCAGCGTTGGAGGCGGACAGGTCCAAGAGACCCAGTACTTC

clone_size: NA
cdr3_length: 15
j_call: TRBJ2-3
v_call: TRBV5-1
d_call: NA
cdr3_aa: CASSLEVDRTDTQYF
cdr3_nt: TGCGCCAGCAGCTTGGAGGTGGACCGAACAGATACGCAGTATTTT

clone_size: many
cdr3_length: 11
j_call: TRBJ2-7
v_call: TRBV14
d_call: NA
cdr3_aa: CASSQVDEQYF
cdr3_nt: TGTGCCAGCAGCCAAGTCGACGAGCAGTACTTC

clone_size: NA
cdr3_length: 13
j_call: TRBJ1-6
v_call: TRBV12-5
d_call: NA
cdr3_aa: CASGLEDGSPLHF
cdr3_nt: TGTGCTAGTGGTTTGGAAGACGGTTCACCCCTCCACTTT

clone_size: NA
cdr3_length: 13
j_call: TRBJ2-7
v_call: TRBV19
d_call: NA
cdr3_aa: CASSSQGGNEQYF
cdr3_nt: TGTGCCAGTAGTTCGCAGGGCGGGAACGAGCAGTACTTC

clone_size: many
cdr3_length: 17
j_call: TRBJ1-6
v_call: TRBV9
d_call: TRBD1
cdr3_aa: CASSPIQGSSYNSPLHF
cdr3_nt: TGTGCCAGCAGCCCAATACAGGGGAGCTCCTATAATTCACCCCTCCACTTT

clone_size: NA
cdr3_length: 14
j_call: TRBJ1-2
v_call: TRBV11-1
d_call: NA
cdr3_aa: CASSLGGVGYGYTF
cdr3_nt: TGTGCCAGCAGCTTGGGAGGGGTCGGCTATGGCTACACCTTC

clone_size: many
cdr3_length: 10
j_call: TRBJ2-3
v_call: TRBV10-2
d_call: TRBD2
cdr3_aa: CAGLADTQYF
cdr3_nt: TGCGCCGGACTAGCAGATACGCAGTATTTT

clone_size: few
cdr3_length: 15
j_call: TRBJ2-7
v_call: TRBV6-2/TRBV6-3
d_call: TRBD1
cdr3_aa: CASSYSGTVTYEQYF
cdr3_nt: TGTGCCAGCAGTTACTCCGGGACAGTAACCTACGAGCAGTACTTC

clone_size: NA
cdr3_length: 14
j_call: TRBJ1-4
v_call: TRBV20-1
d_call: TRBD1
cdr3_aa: CSASKEGAGEKLFF
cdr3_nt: TGCAGTGCTAGTAAGGAGGGGGCCGGTGAAAAACTGTTTTTT

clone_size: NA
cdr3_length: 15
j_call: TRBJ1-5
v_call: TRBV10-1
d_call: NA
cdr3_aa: CASKSPKEPSRPQHF
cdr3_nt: TGCGCCAGCAAATCACCAAAAGAACCTAGTCGGCCCCAGCATTTT

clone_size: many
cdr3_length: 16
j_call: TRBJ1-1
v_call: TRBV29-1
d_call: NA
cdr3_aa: CSAWTDFRGFNTEAFF
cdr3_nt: TGCAGCGCCTGGACGGACTTTCGGGGATTCAACACTGAAGCTTTCTTT

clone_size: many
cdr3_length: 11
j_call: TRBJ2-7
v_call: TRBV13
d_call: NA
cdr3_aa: CASSSRYEQYF
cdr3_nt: TGTGCCAGCAGCTCTCGATACGAGCAGTACTTC

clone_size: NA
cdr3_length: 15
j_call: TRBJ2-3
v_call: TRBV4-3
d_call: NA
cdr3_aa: CASSQERGIADTQYF
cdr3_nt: TGCGCCAGCAGCCAAGAACGGGGAATTGCAGATACGCAGTATTTT

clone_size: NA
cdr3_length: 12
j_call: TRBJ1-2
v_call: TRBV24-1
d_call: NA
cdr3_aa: CATSPPGAGNTF
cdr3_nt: TGTGCCACCAGTCCCCCGGGGGCGGGAAACACCTTC

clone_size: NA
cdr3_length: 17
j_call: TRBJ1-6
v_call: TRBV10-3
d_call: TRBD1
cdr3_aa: CAISEDVGTGDGSPLHF
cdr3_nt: TGTGCCATCAGTGAAGACGTTGGGACAGGCGACGGTTCACCCCTCCACTTT

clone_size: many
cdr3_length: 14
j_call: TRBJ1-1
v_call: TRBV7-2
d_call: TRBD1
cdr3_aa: CASSSQGGDTEAFF
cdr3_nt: TGTGCCAGCAGCTCACAGGGGGGAGACACTGAAGCTTTCTTT

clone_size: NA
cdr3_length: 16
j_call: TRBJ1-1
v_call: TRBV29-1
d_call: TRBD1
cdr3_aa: CSVPTGGAIMNTEAFF
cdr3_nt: TGCAGCGTCCCGACAGGGGGAGCGATAATGAACACTGAAGCTTTCTTT

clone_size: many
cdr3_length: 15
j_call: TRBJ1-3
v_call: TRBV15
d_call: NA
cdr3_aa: CATSGGSGAGNTIYF
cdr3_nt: TGTGCCACCAGCGGCGGGTCAGGGGCTGGAAACACCATATATTTT

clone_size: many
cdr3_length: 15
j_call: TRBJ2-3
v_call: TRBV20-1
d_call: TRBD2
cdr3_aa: CSARYPAGGRDTQYF
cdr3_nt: TGCAGTGCTAGGTATCCAGCGGGGGGGCGCGATACGCAGTATTTT

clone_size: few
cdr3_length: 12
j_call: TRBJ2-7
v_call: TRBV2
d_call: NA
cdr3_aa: CAWSSSSYEQYF
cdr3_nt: TGTGCCTGGAGTTCATCATCCTACGAGCAGTACTTC

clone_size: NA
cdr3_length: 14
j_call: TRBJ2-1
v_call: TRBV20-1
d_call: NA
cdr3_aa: CSARDWRNYNEQFF
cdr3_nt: TGCAGTGCTAGAGATTGGCGGAATTACAATGAGCAGTTCTTC

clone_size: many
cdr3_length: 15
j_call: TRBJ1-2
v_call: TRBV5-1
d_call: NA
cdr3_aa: CASSLARDSGHGYTF
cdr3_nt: TGCGCCAGCAGCTTGGCCAGGGACTCCGGCCATGGCTACACCTTC

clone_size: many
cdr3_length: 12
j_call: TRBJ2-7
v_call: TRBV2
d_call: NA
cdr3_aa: CASGRTRSEQYF
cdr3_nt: TGTGCCAGCGGCCGGACAAGAAGCGAGCAGTACTTC

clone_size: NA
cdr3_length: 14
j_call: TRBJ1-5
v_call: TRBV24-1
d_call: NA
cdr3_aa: CATSESGMNQPQHF
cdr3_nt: TGTGCCACCAGTGAATCCGGGATGAATCAGCCCCAGCATTTT

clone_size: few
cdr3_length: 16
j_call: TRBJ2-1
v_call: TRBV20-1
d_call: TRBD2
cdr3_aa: CSGSGTSGNVYNEQFF
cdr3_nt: TGCAGTGGATCAGGGACTAGCGGGAATGTTTACAATGAGCAGTTCTTC

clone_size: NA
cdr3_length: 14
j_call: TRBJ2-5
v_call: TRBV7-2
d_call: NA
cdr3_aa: CASSWGSGEETQYF
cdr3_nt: TGTGCCAGCAGCTGGGGGTCAGGGGAAGAGACCCAGTACTTC

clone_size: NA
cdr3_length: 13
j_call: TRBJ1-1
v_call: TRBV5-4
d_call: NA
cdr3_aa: CASSLEPRTEAFF
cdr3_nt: TGTGCCAGCAGCTTGGAACCGAGGACTGAAGCTTTCTTT